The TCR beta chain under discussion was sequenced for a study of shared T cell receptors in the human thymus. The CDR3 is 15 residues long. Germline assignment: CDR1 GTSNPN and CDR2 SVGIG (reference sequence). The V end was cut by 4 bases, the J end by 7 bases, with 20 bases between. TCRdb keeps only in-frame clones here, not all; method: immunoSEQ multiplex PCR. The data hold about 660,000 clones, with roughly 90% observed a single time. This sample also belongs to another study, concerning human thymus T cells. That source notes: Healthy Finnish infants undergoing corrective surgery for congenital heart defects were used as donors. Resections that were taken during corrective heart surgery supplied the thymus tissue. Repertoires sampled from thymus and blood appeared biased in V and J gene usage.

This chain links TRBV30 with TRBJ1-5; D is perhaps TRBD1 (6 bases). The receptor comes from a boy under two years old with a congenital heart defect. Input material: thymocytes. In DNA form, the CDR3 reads TGTGCCTGGAATATCGACAGGTCTCCGGGGCAGCCCCAGCATTTT. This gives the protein CAWNIDRSPGQPQHF.